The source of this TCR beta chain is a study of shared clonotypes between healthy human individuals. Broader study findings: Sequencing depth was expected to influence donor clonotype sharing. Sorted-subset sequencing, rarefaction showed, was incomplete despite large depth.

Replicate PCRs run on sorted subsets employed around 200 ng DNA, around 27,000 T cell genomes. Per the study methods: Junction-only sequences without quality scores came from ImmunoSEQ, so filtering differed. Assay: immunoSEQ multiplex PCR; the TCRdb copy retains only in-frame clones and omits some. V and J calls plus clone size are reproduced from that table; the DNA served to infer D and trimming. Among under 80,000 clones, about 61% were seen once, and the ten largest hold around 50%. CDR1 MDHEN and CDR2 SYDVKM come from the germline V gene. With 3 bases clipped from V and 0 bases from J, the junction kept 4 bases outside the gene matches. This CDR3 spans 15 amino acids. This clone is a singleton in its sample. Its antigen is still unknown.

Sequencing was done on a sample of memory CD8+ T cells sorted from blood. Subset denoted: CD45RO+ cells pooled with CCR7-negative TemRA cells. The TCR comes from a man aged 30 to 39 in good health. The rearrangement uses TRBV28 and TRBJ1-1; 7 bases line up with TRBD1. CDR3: CASSLGQLMNTEAFF. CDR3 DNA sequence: TGTGCCAGCAGTTTGGGACAGCTCATGAACACTGAAGCTTTCTTT.